The rows below give T cell receptor beta chains drawn from one sample of a study of T cell repertoires in cytomegalovirus infection. No cognate antigen is known for these TCRs. A single record per CDR3 protein comes from TCRdb applying MiXCR to the reads. Of hundreds of thousands of distinct CDR3 sequences listed, 30% to 35% were seen once; the top ten hold roughly an eighth. The source material was cultured CD8+ T cells from PBMCs, sampled from culture after CMV antigen stimulation. These receptors were taken from a human donor in good health (CMV status not recorded). Some clones in this sample may be carry-over from other donors' samples. The CDR3 runs from the conserved cysteine through the conserved F or W. The D gene is left open where the match is weak. The size field is filled for only some rows; it gives once, few, many or a size class.

j_gene | d_gene | abundance | v_gene | CDR3nt | CDR3aa
TRBJ2-1 | . | . | TRBV5-4 | TGTGCCAGCAGCGGCACTACAAATGAGCAGTTCTTC | CASSGTTNEQFF
TRBJ2-3 | . | . | TRBV29-1 | TGCAGCGTTTCGACAGATACGCAGTATTTT | CSVSTDTQYF
TRBJ1-1 | . | . | TRBV7-4 | TGTGCCAGCAGGCCTCCTCTGGGAAGCTCGCCCATGAACACTGAAGCTTTCTTT | CASRPPLGSSPMNTEAFF
TRBJ2-7 | TRBD2 | many | TRBV7-8 | TGTGCCAGCAGCTTAGTCGGCCTAGCGGATTACGAGCAGTACTTC | CASSLVGLADYEQYF
TRBJ2-3 | TRBD2 | . | TRBV3-1 | TGTGCCAGCAGCCACCTACTAGCGTCGCCCACAGATACGCAGTATTTT | CASSHLLASPTDTQYF
TRBJ2-3 | . | few | TRBV7-6 | TGTGCCAGCAGCCCAGGGGCTTCGACAGATACGCAGTATTTT | CASSPGASTDTQYF
TRBJ2-1 | . | . | TRBV18 | TGTGCCAGCTCACCCGAGGTAAGCCTCAGCTCCTACAATGAGCAGTTCTTC | CASSPEVSLSSYNEQFF
TRBJ2-5 | . | many | TRBV10-3 | TGTGCCATCAGTGATTGGGCTTTAGAGACCCAGTACTTC | CAISDWALETQYF
TRBJ1-1 | . | many | TRBV7-2 | TGTGCCAGCAGCTTTTACAGTCAGAACACTGAAGCTTTCTTT | CASSFYSQNTEAFF
TRBJ1-4 | . | . | TRBV6-1 | TGTGCCAGCAGCGAAGGGGGATTTGAAGAAAAACTGTTTTTT | CASSEGGFEEKLFF
TRBJ1-5 | TRBD1 | . | TRBV5-1 | TGCGCCAGCAGTCAGACAGGGGCGTTTCATCAGCCCCAGCATTTT | CASSQTGAFHQPQHF
TRBJ2-2 | . | many | TRBV9 | TGTGCCAGCAGCGTCCCAATGCGGGCCGGAACCGGGGAGCTGTTTTTT | CASSVPMRAGTGELFF
TRBJ2-2 | . | . | TRBV27 | TGTGCCAGCAGGTCGGGGGTGGGCACCGGGGAGCTGTTTTTT | CASRSGVGTGELFF
TRBJ1-4 | TRBD1 | few | TRBV20-1 | TGCAGTGCTAGGCGACAGGGGGCGGATGAAAAACTGTTTTTT | CSARRQGADEKLFF
TRBJ1-2 | TRBD1 | . | TRBV7-3 | TGTGCCAGCAGCTTAGAGGGGGCTCATGGCTACACCTTC | CASSLEGAHGYTF
TRBJ1-5 | . | few | TRBV15 | TGTGCCACCAGCAGAGCAGATAGCAATCAGCCCCAGCATTTT | CATSRADSNQPQHF
TRBJ2-1 | . | . | TRBV5-5 | TGTGCCAGCAGCAGCCTTAGCTCCTACAATGAGCAGTTCTTC | CASSSLSSYNEQFF
TRBJ1-1 | . | few | TRBV19 | TGTGCCAGTACTTCCAGGGGAAAAGCTGAAGCTTTCTTT | CASTSRGKAEAFF
TRBJ2-5 | . | . | TRBV5-4 | TGTGCCAGCAGTAATGACAGGGAGGTCCAAGAGACCCAGTACTTC | CASSNDREVQETQYF
TRBJ2-3 | TRBD2 | . | TRBV12-3/TRBV12-4 | TGTGCCAGCAGTTCGGGACTAGCGGGGAGTAATACGCAGTATTTT | CASSSGLAGSNTQYF
TRBJ1-1 | TRBD1 | few | TRBV29-1 | TGCAGCGTTCGACAGGGAGGGTACACTGAAGCTTTCTTT | CSVRQGGYTEAFF
TRBJ2-3 | TRBD2 | . | TRBV6-5 | TGTGCCAGCAGTTACGGGCTAGCGGGGACCACAGATACGCAGTATTTT | CASSYGLAGTTDTQYF
TRBJ2-2 | TRBD2 | many | TRBV7-8 | TGTGCCAGCAGCCTAGGACTAGCGGGGGGGCTCACCGGGGAGCTGTTTTTT | CASSLGLAGGLTGELFF
TRBJ1-3 | . | . | TRBV6-5 | TGTGCCAGCAGAAATGACTTCAGCTCTGGAAACACCATATATTTT | CASRNDFSSGNTIYF
TRBJ1-2 | TRBD1 | . | TRBV29-1 | TGCAGCGTCTACACAGGGGGCCATGGCTACACCTTC | CSVYTGGHGYTF
TRBJ1-1 | . | . | TRBV4-1 | TGCGCCAGCAGCCAAGGAAGGGGGGTGAACACTGAAGCTTTCTTT | CASSQGRGVNTEAFF
TRBJ1-6 | . | . | TRBV4-1 | TGCGCCAGCAGCCAAGAAACCCAGGCGACGGGTTCACCCCTCCACTTT | CASSQETQATGSPLHF
TRBJ1-5 | TRBD1 | . | TRBV7-9 | TGTGCCAACGCAGGGGGTGGGAATCAGCCCCAGCATTTT | CANAGGGNQPQHF